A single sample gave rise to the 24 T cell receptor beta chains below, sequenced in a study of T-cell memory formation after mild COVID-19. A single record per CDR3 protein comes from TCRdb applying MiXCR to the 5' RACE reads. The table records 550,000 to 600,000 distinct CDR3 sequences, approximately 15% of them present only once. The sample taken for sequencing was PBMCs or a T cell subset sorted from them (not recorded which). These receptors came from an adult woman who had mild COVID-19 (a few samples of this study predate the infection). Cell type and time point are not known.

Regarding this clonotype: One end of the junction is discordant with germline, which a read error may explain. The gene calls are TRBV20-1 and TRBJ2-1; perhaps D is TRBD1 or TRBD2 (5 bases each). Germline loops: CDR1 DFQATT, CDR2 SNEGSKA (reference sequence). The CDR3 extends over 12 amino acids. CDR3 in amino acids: CSARGPGRRCLF. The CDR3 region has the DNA TGCAGTGCGAGAGGGCCGGGACGCAGGTGCCTCTTC.

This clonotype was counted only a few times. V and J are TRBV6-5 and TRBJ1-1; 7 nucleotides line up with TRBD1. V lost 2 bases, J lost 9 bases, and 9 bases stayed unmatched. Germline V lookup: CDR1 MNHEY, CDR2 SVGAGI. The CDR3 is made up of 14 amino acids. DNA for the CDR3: TGTGCCAGCAGTTACACAGGGGCTGGTGGAAAAGCTTTCTTT. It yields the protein CASSYTGAGGKAFF.

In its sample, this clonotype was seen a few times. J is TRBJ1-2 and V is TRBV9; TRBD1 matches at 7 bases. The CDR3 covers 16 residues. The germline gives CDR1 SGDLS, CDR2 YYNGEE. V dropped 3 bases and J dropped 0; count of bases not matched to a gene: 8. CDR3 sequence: CASSAPSTGANYGYTF. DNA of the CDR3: TGTGCCAGCAGCGCCCCTTCCACAGGGGCTAACTATGGCTACACCTTC.

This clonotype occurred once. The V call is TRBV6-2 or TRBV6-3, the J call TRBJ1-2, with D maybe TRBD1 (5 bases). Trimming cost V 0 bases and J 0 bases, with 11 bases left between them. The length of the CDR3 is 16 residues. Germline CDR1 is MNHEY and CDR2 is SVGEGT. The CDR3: CASSYSNRGTNYGYTF. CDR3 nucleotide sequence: TGTGCCAGCAGTTACTCGAATCGGGGGACTAACTATGGCTACACCTTC.

This CDR3 is CSASPNSGNTEAFF. CDR3 in DNA: TGCAGTGCTAGCCCCAATTCCGGGAACACTGAAGCTTTCTTT. This chain joins TRBV20-1 and TRBJ1-1; no firm D call. This CDR3 is 14 amino acids long. The V gene's germline CDR1 is DFQATT and CDR2 SNEGSKA (reference sequence). Trimming left V 3 bases short and J 1 base short, with 12 bases between.

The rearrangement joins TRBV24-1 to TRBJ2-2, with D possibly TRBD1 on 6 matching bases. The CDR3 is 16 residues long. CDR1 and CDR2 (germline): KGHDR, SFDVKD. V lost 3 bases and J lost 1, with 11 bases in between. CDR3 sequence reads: CATSDLGTLNTGELFF. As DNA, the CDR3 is TGTGCCACCAGTGATCTCGGGACACTGAACACCGGGGAGCTGTTTTTT.

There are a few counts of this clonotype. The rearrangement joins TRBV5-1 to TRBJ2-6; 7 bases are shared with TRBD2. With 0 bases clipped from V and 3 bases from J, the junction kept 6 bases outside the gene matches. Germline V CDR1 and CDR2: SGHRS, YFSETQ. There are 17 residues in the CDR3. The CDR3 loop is CASSLVAGVSGANVLTF. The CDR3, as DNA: TGCGCCAGCAGCTTGGTTGCGGGAGTAAGTGGGGCCAACGTCCTGACTTTC. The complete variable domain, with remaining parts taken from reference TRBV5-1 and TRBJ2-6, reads KAGVTQTPRYLIKTRGQQVTLSCSPISGHRSVSWYQQTPGQGLQFLFEYFSETQRNKGNFPGRFSGRQFSNSRSEMNVSTLELGDSALYLCASSLVAGVSGANVLTFGAGSRLTVL.

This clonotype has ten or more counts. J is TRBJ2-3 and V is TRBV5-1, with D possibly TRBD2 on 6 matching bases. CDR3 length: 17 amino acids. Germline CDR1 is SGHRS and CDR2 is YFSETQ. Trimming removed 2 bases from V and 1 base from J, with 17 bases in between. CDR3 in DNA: TGCGCCAGCAGCTTCTACGGAGATTTAGCGGGCACAGATACGCAGTATTTT. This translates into CASSFYGDLAGTDTQYF.

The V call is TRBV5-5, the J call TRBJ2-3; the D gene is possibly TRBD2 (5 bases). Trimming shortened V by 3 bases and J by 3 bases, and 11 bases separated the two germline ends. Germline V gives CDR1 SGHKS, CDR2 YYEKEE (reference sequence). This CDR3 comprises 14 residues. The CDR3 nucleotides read TGTGCCAGCAGCTCGACCACGGGGACAGATACGCAGTATTTT. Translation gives CASSSTTGTDTQYF.

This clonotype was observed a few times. CDR3 protein: CASSLDLTTDTQYF. CDR3 sequence (DNA): TGTGCCAGCAGCTTGGACCTCACCACAGATACGCAGTATTTT. The J gene is TRBJ2-3, the V gene TRBV11-2; the D is unclear. The CDR3 contains 14 residues. V shed 3 bases and J shed 2 bases, with 9 bases lying between them. The V gene's germline CDR1 is SGHAT and CDR2 FQNNGV.

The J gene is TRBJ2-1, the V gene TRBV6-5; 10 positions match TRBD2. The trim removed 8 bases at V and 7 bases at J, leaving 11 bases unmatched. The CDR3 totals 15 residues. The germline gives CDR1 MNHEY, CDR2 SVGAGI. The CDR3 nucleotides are TGTGCCAGCGCCGTTTTAGCGGGGGGCCGGAATGAGCAGTTCTTC. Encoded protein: CASAVLAGGRNEQFF.

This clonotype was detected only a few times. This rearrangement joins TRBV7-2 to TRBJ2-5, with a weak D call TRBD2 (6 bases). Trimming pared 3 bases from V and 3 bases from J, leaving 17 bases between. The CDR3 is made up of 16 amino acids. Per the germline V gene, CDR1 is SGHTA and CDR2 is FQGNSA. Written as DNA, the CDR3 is TGTGCCAGCAGCTTGGTGTCGGGGGTACCTAAAGAGACCCAGTACTTC. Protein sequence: CASSLVSGVPKETQYF.

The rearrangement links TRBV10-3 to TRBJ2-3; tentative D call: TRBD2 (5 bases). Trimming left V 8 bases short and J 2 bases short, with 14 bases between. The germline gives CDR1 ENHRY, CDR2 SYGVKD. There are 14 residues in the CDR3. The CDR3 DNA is TGTGCCATCCGAGGGTGGGGTTTCACAGATACGCAGTATTTT. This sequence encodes CAIRGWGFTDTQYF.

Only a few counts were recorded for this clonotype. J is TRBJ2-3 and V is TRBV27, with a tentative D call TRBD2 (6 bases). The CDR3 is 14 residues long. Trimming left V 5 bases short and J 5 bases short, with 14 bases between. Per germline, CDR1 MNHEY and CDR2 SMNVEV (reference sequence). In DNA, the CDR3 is TGTGCCAGCAGTACCGCGACTAGAGAAGATACGCAGTATTTT. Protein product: CASSTATREDTQYF.

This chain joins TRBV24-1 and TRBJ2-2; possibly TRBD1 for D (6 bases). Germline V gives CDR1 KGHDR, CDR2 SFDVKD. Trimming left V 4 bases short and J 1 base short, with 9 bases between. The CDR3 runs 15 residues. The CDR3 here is CATSETGQNTGELFF. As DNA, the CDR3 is TGTGCCACCAGTGAGACAGGTCAGAACACCGGGGAGCTGTTTTTT.

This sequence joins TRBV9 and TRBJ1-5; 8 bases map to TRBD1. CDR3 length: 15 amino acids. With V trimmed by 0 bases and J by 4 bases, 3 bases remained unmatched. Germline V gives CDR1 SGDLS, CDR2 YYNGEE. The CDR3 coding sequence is TGTGCCAGCAGCGTAGCCGGGACAGGTAATCAGCCCCAGCATTTT. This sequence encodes CASSVAGTGNQPQHF.

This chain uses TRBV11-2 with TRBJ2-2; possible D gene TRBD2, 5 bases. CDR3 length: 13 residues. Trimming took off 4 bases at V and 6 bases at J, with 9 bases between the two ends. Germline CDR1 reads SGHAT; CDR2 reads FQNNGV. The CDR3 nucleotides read TGTGCCAGCAGCTCATGGCGGGCCGGGGAGCTGTTTTTT. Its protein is CASSSWRAGELFF.

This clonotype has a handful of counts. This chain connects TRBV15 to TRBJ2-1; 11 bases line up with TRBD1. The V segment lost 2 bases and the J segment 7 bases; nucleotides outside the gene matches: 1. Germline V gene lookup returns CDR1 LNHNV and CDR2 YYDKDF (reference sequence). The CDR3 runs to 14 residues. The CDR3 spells CATSRWDRGNEQFF. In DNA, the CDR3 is TGTGCCACCAGCAGATGGGACAGGGGGAATGAGCAGTTCTTC.

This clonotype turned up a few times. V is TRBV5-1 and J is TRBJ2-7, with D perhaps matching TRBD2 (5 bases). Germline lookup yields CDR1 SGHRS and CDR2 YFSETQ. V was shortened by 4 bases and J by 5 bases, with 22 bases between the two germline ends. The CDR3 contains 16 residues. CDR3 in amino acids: CASSPGRSVVGDEQYF. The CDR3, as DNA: TGCGCCAGCAGCCCCGGAAGGTCGGTAGTGGGAGACGAGCAGTACTTC.

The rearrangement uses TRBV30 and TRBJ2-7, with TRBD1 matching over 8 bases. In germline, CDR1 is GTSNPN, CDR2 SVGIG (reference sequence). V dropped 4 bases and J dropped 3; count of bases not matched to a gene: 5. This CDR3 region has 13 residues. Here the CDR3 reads CAWTRGRFYEQYF. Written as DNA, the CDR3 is TGTGCCTGGACCAGGGGGCGATTCTACGAGCAGTACTTC.

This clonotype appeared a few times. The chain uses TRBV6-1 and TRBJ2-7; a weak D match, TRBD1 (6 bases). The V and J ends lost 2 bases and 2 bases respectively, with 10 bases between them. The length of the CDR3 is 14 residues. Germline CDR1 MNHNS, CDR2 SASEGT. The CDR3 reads CASSELQGPYEQYF. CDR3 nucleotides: TGTGCCAGCAGTGAATTACAGGGCCCCTACGAGCAGTACTTC.

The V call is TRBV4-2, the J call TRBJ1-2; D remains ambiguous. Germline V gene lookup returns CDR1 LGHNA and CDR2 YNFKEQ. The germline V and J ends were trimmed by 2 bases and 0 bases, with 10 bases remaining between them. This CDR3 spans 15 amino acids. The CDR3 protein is CASSQNGQPNYGYTF. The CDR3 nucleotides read TGTGCCAGCAGCCAAAATGGGCAGCCTAACTATGGCTACACCTTC.

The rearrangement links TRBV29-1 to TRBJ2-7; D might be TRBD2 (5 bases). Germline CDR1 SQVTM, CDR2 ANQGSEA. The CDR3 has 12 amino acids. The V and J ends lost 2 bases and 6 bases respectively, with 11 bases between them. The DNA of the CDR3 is TGCAGCGTTGAAAGCGGAACTCGCGAGCAGTACTTC. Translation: CSVESGTREQYF.

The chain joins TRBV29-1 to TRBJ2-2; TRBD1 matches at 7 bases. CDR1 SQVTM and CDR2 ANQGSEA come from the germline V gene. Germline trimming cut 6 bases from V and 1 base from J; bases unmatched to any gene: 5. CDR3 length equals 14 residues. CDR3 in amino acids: CSVGQALNTGELFF. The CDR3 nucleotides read TGCAGCGTCGGACAGGCGCTGAACACCGGGGAGCTGTTTTTT.